This is a list of T cell receptor beta chains from one sample in a study of regulatory T cells in long-lasting Graves disease. TCRdb re-called the multiplex PCR reads with MiXCR, one entry per CDR3 protein. The data show roughly 400,000 distinct CDR3 sequences, around 21% seen once. The specimen was peripheral blood mononuclear cells (PBMCs), collected when the disease was refractory, from a patient treated with antithyroid drugs. The receptors originated from a female donor with Graves disease. Both conserved end residues are part of each CDR3.

v_gene	CDR3aa
TRBV28	CASSLPGTQGNTIYF
TRBV27	CASSLSDPGGQRYNEQFF
TRBV7-9	CASSLGSHGRRLAGEGEQYF
TRBV6-2/TRBV6-3	CASSYSALGGEVVDSPLHF
TRBV3-1	CASSQLEGSGYTF
TRBV7-2	CASSLGSGGYGYTF
TRBV2	CASSYRTGTGLVHEQYF
TRBV6-1	CASSDAAYSYEQYF
TRBV20-1	CSARDLAGGNTGELFF
TRBV19	CASSGGGAGQPQHF
TRBV19	CASSIDWDGEAFF
TRBV2	CASSFTATPEAFF
TRBV11-2	CASSLNLAGSYEQYF
TRBV12-3/TRBV12-4	CASSPGTGASYEQYF
TRBV5-1	CASSLRAEKETQYF